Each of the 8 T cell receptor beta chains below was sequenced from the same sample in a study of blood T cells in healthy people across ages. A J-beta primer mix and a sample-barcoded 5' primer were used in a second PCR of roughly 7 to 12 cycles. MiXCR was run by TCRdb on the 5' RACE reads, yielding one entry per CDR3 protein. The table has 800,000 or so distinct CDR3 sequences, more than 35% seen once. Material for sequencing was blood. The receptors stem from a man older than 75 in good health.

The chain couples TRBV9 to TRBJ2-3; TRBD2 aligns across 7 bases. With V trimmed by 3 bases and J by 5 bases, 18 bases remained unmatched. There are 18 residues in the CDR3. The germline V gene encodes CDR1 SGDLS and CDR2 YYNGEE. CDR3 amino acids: CASSAGPLSGLMKDTQYF. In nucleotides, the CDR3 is TGTGCCAGCAGCGCCGGTCCCCTTAGCGGGCTAATGAAAGATACGCAGTATTTT.

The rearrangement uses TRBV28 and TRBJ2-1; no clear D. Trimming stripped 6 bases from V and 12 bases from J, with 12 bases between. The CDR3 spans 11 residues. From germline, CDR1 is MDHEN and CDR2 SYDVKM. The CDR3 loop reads CASRSSRGQFF. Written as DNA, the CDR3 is TGTGCCAGCAGATCCTCCCGCGGGCAGTTCTTC. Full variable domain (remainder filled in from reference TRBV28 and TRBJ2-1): DVKVTQSSRYLVKRTGEKVFLECVQDMDHENMFWYRQDPGLGLRLIYFSYDVKMKEKGDIPEGYSVSREKKERFSLILESASTNQTSMYLCASRSSRGQFFGPGTRLTVL.

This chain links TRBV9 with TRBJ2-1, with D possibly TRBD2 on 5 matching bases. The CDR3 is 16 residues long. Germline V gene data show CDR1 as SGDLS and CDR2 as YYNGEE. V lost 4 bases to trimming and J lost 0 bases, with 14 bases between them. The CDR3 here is CASSPPVGSSYNEQFF. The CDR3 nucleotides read TGTGCCAGCAGCCCTCCCGTGGGGAGCTCCTACAATGAGCAGTTCTTC. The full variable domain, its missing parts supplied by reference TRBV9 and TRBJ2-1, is DSGVTQTPKHLITATGQRVTLRCSPRSGDLSVYWYQQSLDQGLQFLIQYYNGEERAKGNILERFSAQQFPDLHSELNLSSLELGDSALYFCASSPPVGSSYNEQFFGPGTRLTVL.

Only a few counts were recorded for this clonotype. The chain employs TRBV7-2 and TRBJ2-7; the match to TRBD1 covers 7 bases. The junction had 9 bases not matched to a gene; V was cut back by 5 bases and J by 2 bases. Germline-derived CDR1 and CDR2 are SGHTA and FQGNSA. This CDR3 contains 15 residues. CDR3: CASSPGGGQPYEQYF. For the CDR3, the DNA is TGTGCCAGCAGCCCGGGTGGGGGACAGCCCTACGAGCAGTACTTC.

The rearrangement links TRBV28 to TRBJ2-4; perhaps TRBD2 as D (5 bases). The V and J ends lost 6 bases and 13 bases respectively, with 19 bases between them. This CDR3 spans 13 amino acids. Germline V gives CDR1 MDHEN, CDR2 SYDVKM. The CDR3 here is CASRAWVDGEQYF. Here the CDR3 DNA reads TGTGCCAGCAGGGCCTGGGTCGATGGGGAGCAGTACTTC.

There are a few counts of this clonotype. CDR3 bases: TGCAGTGCTAGTGGGCTAGCGGGCCTTGACTACGAGCAGTACTTC. It codes for CSASGLAGLDYEQYF. This chain links TRBV20-1 with TRBJ2-7, with 8 bases matching TRBD2. Looked up from germline, CDR1 is DFQATT and CDR2 is SNEGSKA (reference sequence). The V segment lost 3 bases and the J segment 3 bases; nucleotides outside the gene matches: 10. The CDR3 totals 15 residues.

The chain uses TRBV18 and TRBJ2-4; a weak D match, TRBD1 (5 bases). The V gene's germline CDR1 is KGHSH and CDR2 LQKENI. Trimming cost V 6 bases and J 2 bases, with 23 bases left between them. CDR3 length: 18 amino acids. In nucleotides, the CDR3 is TGTGCCAGCTCTCCCAAACCAGGGATCGGAACCACCAAAAACATTCAGTACTTC. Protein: CASSPKPGIGTTKNIQYF.

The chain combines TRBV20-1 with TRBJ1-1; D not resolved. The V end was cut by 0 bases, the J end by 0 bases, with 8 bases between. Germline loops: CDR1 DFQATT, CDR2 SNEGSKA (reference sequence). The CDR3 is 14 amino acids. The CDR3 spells CSAREGGMNTEAFF. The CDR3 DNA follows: TGCAGTGCTAGAGAAGGCGGCATGAACACTGAAGCTTTCTTT.